This entry describes one T cell receptor beta chain. Its cognate antigen has yet to be identified. No base quality values were provided; no much bigger clone lies one nucleotide off. This entry is derived from a study of cytomegalovirus exposure and HLA in healthy donors (dated by TCRdb to about 2017). For context, the study as a whole: An earlier analysis of 587 of the donors reported 250 to 350 Gb of sequence data and 95 million to 130 million unique TCR beta sequences obtained from about 200 million T cells. Donor age, sex, ethnicity and CMV serostatus were collected together with the repertoire data. An early release covering around 630 HLA-typed donors comprised about 300 gigabases of sequencing data and some 79 million unique TCR sequences. The study aimed to test whether signatures of past pathogen exposure could be identified by cataloging public T cell receptors. Among a few hundred genotyped donors of the cohort, an average of around 240,000 unique TCR beta nucleotide sequences were sequenced per donor, around a sixth of them non-productive. To predict cytomegalovirus infection status, the study combined high-throughput TCR immunosequencing, statistical association of individual TCRs with disease status, and machine learning. Typing coverage varied by locus: roughly 620-630 donors for A, B, C, DRB1 and DQB1; about 520 for DQA1; nearly 610 for DPA1; 400 to 480 for DPB1. Of the approximately 400 genotyped donors, less than 85% were placed in the genetic ancestry cluster associated with self-reported Caucasian donors. To study patterns of TCR occurrence, a later analysis re-analyzed previously published TCR beta repertoires from several hundred donors and added high-resolution HLA genotyping. About five DR-DQ haplotypes were treated as single units for association and clustering because of strong linkage in the cohort. HLA typing included class I and class II loci at four-digit resolution. In the later analysis, no new phenotypic data were used to find candidate immune exposures; instead, reliance was placed on TCR beta sequences and their occurrence across donors. A later genetic analysis took genome-wide SNP genotypes for about three fifths of the 666 donors and used that subset as a discovery cohort. An earlier analysis of several hundred of the donors applied high-throughput TCR beta sequencing to assess whether each TCR beta V gene segment acted as functional or pseudogenic. The study profiled the T cell repertoires of hundreds of subjects by immunosequencing and related them to cytomegalovirus serostatus. All discovery cohort repertoires had been generated using a single sequencing platform. A separate validation cohort of about 110 different subjects was used in addition to the roughly 700-subject first cohort. Study-wide conclusions, independent of this receptor: For the cohort, immune exposure information was limited to CMV serostatus. Correlated functional status among segregating V segments might reflect linkage disequilibrium, but an unknown experimental factor could not be ruled out. A later analysis found that most CMV-associated TCR beta chains appeared HLA-restricted, with HLA associations seemingly driven largely by CMV exposure. A cluster of highly shared sequence variants was judged likely to be a technical artifact of the sequencing pipeline. A later analysis found that HLA-associated TCR beta chains were more clonally expanded and had lower generation probabilities than equally common non-associated chains. The cohort was sequenced for TCR beta chains only, and without alpha or paired-chain data the features that could be detected were limited. According to a later analysis, TCR association rates differed among HLA loci, with DRB1 alleles showing the most associated TCRs and HLA-C alleles showing the fewest. Roughly 15 rarely observed V segments, including chromosome 9 orphons, were excluded from the earlier analysis of just under 600 of the donors because counts were too low. A later analysis reported that several top co-occurrence clusters appeared linked to parvovirus B19, influenza, CMV and Epstein-Barr virus. At a false discovery rate of 0.05, a later analysis linked around 17,000 TCR beta sequences to specific HLA alleles. Because some donors lacked HLA typing at each locus, the association tests relied only on the typed subset. In the study, 150 to 200 TCR beta chains were listed as associated with cytomegalovirus. In both the original and validation cohorts, the classifier was reported to diagnose cytomegalovirus status with high specificity and sensitivity. When HLA alleles, especially DR and DQ, strongly co-occurred, attributing TCR associations to individual alleles was difficult. Roughly uniform sequencing depth across donors was assumed in presence/absence analyses, although this assumption may not hold. Most TCR sequences were observed very rarely across donors, whereas some public TCRs were present in many individuals. Some IMGT-functional V segments, including TRBV6-2 and TRBV6-3, could not be distinguished by the 87-base-pair reads and were therefore excluded. A further reported finding was that TCR beta sequences accurately predicted the HLA-A and HLA-B alleles for most subjects in the first cohort. According to the authors, the approach could potentially be generalized to other disease states and immunological phenotypes. V-gene and J-gene trimming of TCR beta chains was associated with a missense DCLRE1C variant in a later genetic analysis, and the association was replicated in an independent cohort. A later genetic analysis reported fewer N-insertions in productive TCRs among donors in an Asian-associated ancestry cluster than the approximately 700-donor mean. An earlier analysis of approximately 570 of the donors showed that most TCR beta V segments appeared in productive rearrangements either about 87% or about 30% of the time, which broadly matched IMGT annotations. In vitro tests confirmed that a few of the cytomegalovirus-associated TCR beta chains recognize cytomegalovirus antigens.

The cohort comprised fewer than 700 healthy bone marrow donors. All cohort members were sampled while nominally healthy, although unrecorded immune exposures were likely present. The donor tested CMV seropositive, placing the donor among the 290 or so seropositive members of the cohort. A peripheral blood sample was collected from each donor, and TCR beta sequencing was performed on peripheral blood mononuclear cells. Genomic DNA extraction from the blood cell samples was performed with the Qiagen DNeasy Blood Extraction Kit. CDR1 LNHDA and CDR2 SQIVND are derived from the germline V gene (reference sequence). The cysteine opens and the phenylalanine closes a CDR3 of 16 amino acids. CDR3 DNA only is kept here, 48 bases in frame from base 1. V and J are trimmed by 5 bases and 4 bases, and the gene matches miss 10 bases of the junction. Libraries came from the immunoSEQ multiplex PCR assay. For the multiplex PCR, a mixture combining 60 forward primers for TCR Vbeta segments and 13 reverse primers for TCR Jbeta segments was used. The CDR3 region of rearranged TCR beta genes was amplified from genomic DNA with a multiplex PCR assay. On the Illumina HiSeq System, the amplified TCR beta libraries were sequenced as 87-base-pair reads. In the authors' own workflow: In a later analysis, approximately 74 million unique TCR beta chains were counted across the roughly 670 repertoires, and roughly 10 million of these chains were shared by at least two donors. Raw reads were error-corrected and collapsed into unique sequences by a nearest-neighbor algorithm in which closely related sequences were merged to remove PCR and sequencing errors. To assign V, D and J gene segments, CDR3 sequences were aligned to IMGT reference sequences. Each retained sequence needed at least a six-nucleotide match to both a V gene segment and a J gene segment. Rearrangements were called productive when the CDR3 lacked stop codons and stayed in frame with V and J; all others were non-productive. CDR3 was defined by IMGT convention, running from the second conserved V-encoded cysteine to the conserved J-encoded phenylalanine. Sequences without an unambiguous match to a single V gene segment were excluded from the earlier analysis of 450 to 650 of the donors. In an earlier analysis of roughly 600 of the donors, a V segment was called functional when productive rearrangements were above 56.7%, and segregating when the standard deviation between donors exceeded 5%. To diagnose cytomegalovirus status from the catalog of TCR beta chain sequences, a statistical classification framework was built. In a later analysis, TCR nucleotide sequences were compared against IMGT/GENE-DB human TR gene sequences so that V and J genes could be assigned. A later analysis assigned CDR3 sequences and most-parsimonious VDJ recombination scenarios with the TCRdist pipeline. In a later analysis, each TCR beta chain was defined by its CDR3 amino acid sequence together with its V-gene family, and reads without a unique V-gene family were excluded. As a way to deal with suspected cross-contamination and a sequencing artifact, a later analysis dropped nearly 600 nucleotide sequences that were highly shared and had low generation probability. In a later analysis, a clonal expansion index for each public chain was calculated from normalized within-repertoire ranks of inferred template counts. In a later analysis, generation probabilities were computed with a VDJ recombination model fitted to out-of-frame rearrangements, and the resulting probabilities were checked against IGoR. In a later analysis, TCR-TCR, TCR-HLA and TCR-CMV co-occurrence was scored with hypergeometric tests, and a repertoire-size bias correction was applied to TCR pairs. In a later analysis, false discovery rates were estimated by permuting HLA or CMV assignments 20 times. A later analysis grouped co-occurring TCRs with DBSCAN, adding TCRdist sequence similarity when clustering within HLA-allele-positive subsets. For co-occurrence clustering, repertoires with fewer than 30,000 or more than 120,000 public chains were excluded, along with roughly 5 repertoires with anomalous nucleotide sharing. TCRdb stores this immuneACCESS table with in-frame sequences only. Part of the clones is absent; in the studies checked, under half of the shortfall reflects unresolved V genes, and no reason is known for the rest. That table supplies the V and J calls and clone size; D and trimming were determined from the DNA. Within this sample are approximately 85,000 clones, with about two thirds of them counted one time only. The ten most abundant clones make up around 5.5% of the sample.

This clonotype was obtained from a woman aged 25 to 39 in good health and CMV-seropositive. This chain joins TRBV19 to TRBJ1-3, and TRBD1 matches 8 of the central bases. The source material was PBMCs. The DNA sequence is as follows: TGTGCCAGTAGTCTCGACAGGGGAGGAAGAGGAAACACCATATATTTT. Its protein is CASSLDRGGRGNTIYF.